A selection of T cell receptor beta chains follows, all from one sample in a study of blood T cell repertoires in COVID-19. Assay used: immunoSEQ multiplex PCR; TCRdb lists only in-frame clones, some missing. Of about 340,000 clones in the sample, about 88% were seen once. Source material: peripheral blood. These receptors were collected from a woman aged 60-75 years with COVID-19, enrolled during active disease. Both conserved end residues are part of each CDR3. Each record gives: V gene, D gene, J gene, clone size, CDR3 protein, CDR3 DNA. The D gene is left open where the match is weak. Clone size is stated in some rows and not others, as once, few, many or a class when expanded.

V gene: TRBV5-1
D gene: .
J gene: TRBJ2-1
clone size: .
CDR3 protein: CASSLQDYNEQFF
CDR3 DNA: TGCGCCAGCAGCTTGCAGGACTACAATGAGCAGTTCTTC

V gene: TRBV5-1
D gene: .
J gene: TRBJ1-3
clone size: .
CDR3 protein: CASSFTGSSGNTIYF
CDR3 DNA: TGCGCCAGCAGCTTCACAGGGTCATCTGGAAACACCATATATTTT

V gene: TRBV19
D gene: .
J gene: TRBJ1-4
clone size: .
CDR3 protein: CASSMSEKLFF
CDR3 DNA: TGTGCCAGTAGTATGAGTGAAAAACTGTTTTTT

V gene: TRBV10-3
D gene: .
J gene: TRBJ2-7
clone size: .
CDR3 protein: CAISAGRGYEQYF
CDR3 DNA: TGTGCCATCAGTGCGGGCAGGGGCTACGAGCAGTACTTC

V gene: TRBV3-1/TRBV3-2
D gene: TRBD2
J gene: TRBJ2-5
clone size: .
CDR3 protein: CASRGPGLAGGGFETQYF
CDR3 DNA: TGTGCCAGCAGAGGACCGGGACTAGCGGGGGGGGGATTTGAGACCCAGTACTTC

V gene: TRBV21-1
D gene: .
J gene: TRBJ1-2
clone size: once
CDR3 protein: CASSPRDRITGTF
CDR3 DNA: TGTGCCAGCAGCCCGCGGGACAGGATTACTGGTACCTTC

V gene: TRBV4-1
D gene: TRBD1
J gene: TRBJ2-2
clone size: .
CDR3 protein: CASSQEGQGAFTGELFF
CDR3 DNA: TGCGCCAGCAGCCAAGAAGGGCAGGGGGCTTTCACCGGGGAGCTGTTTTTT

V gene: TRBV7-2
D gene: .
J gene: TRBJ2-3
clone size: few
CDR3 protein: CASSLATADTQYF
CDR3 DNA: TGTGCCAGCAGCTTAGCGACTGCAGATACGCAGTATTTT

V gene: TRBV6-2/TRBV6-3
D gene: TRBD1
J gene: TRBJ2-3
clone size: .
CDR3 protein: CASSTSFRGSTDTQYF
CDR3 DNA: TGTGCCAGCAGTACCAGCTTCAGGGGGAGTACAGATACGCAGTATTTT

V gene: TRBV6-2/TRBV6-3
D gene: TRBD1
J gene: TRBJ1-1
clone size: .
CDR3 protein: CASSTEDRNEAFF
CDR3 DNA: TGTGCCAGCAGTACCGAGGACAGGAATGAAGCTTTCTTT

V gene: TRBV3-1/TRBV3-2
D gene: .
J gene: TRBJ1-4
clone size: .
CDR3 protein: CASSPSTTGANEKLFF
CDR3 DNA: TGTGCCAGCAGCCCCAGTACGACAGGTGCTAATGAAAAACTGTTTTTT

V gene: TRBV5-1
D gene: .
J gene: TRBJ1-4
clone size: .
CDR3 protein: CASKQATNEKLFF
CDR3 DNA: TGCGCCAGCAAACAGGCAACTAATGAAAAACTGTTTTTT

V gene: TRBV7-3
D gene: .
J gene: TRBJ1-2
clone size: .
CDR3 protein: CASSLGPSEGGYTF
CDR3 DNA: TGTGCCAGCAGCTTAGGGCCCTCCGAGGGCGGCTACACCTTC

V gene: TRBV24-1
D gene: .
J gene: TRBJ2-3
clone size: once
CDR3 protein: CATSSGGRAADTQYF
CDR3 DNA: TGTGCCACCAGTAGTGGGGGCAGGGCTGCAGATACGCAGTATTTT

V gene: TRBV9
D gene: .
J gene: TRBJ1-2
clone size: .
CDR3 protein: CASSGGLQVDYGYTF
CDR3 DNA: TGTGCCAGCAGCGGGGGACTCCAGGTTGATTATGGCTACACCTTC

V gene: TRBV14
D gene: TRBD1
J gene: TRBJ2-1
clone size: .
CDR3 protein: CASSRRLTGDSYNEQFF
CDR3 DNA: TGTGCCAGCAGCCGGAGGTTAACAGGGGACTCCTACAATGAGCAGTTCTTC

V gene: TRBV5-6
D gene: TRBD1
J gene: TRBJ2-7
clone size: .
CDR3 protein: CASSLWHHAGQGSYEQYF
CDR3 DNA: TGTGCCAGCAGCCTTTGGCATCACGCGGGACAGGGGTCCTACGAGCAGTACTTC

V gene: TRBV5-1
D gene: .
J gene: TRBJ1-4
clone size: once
CDR3 protein: CASSLDRGNEKLFF
CDR3 DNA: TGCGCCAGCAGCTTGGATAGGGGTAATGAAAAACTGTTTTTT

V gene: TRBV28
D gene: TRBD2
J gene: TRBJ2-7
clone size: .
CDR3 protein: CASSRLAGIYEQYF
CDR3 DNA: TGTGCCAGCAGTCGACTAGCGGGGATCTACGAGCAGTACTTC

V gene: TRBV6-5
D gene: .
J gene: TRBJ1-1
clone size: .
CDR3 protein: CASSYSSALNTEAFF
CDR3 DNA: TGTGCCAGCAGTTACTCCAGCGCCTTGAACACTGAAGCTTTCTTT

V gene: TRBV5-1
D gene: .
J gene: TRBJ2-5
clone size: .
CDR3 protein: CASSLLSGTLQETQYF
CDR3 DNA: TGCGCCAGCAGCTTGTTGTCAGGGACTCTACAAGAGACCCAGTACTTC

V gene: TRBV5-1
D gene: TRBD1
J gene: TRBJ2-5
clone size: .
CDR3 protein: CASSLDTGDQETQYF
CDR3 DNA: TGCGCCAGCAGCTTGGATACAGGGGATCAAGAGACCCAGTACTTC

V gene: TRBV6-1
D gene: .
J gene: TRBJ1-6
clone size: .
CDR3 protein: CASSEEGTGSPLHF
CDR3 DNA: TGTGCCAGCAGTGAAGAGGGGACTGGGTCACCCCTCCACTTT

V gene: TRBV3-1/TRBV3-2
D gene: .
J gene: TRBJ2-4
clone size: .
CDR3 protein: CASSQDTRTTWF
CDR3 DNA: TGTGCCAGCAGCCAAGATACGCGAACTACATGGTTC

V gene: TRBV5-1
D gene: .
J gene: TRBJ1-5
clone size: once
CDR3 protein: CASSWGVGASQPQHF
CDR3 DNA: TGCGCCAGCAGCTGGGGTGTAGGGGCGAGTCAGCCCCAGCATTTT

V gene: TRBV5-1
D gene: TRBD2
J gene: TRBJ2-1
clone size: .
CDR3 protein: CASMTSGAYNEQFF
CDR3 DNA: TGCGCCAGCATGACTAGCGGGGCCTACAATGAGCAGTTCTTC

V gene: TRBV3-1/TRBV3-2
D gene: .
J gene: TRBJ1-5
clone size: few
CDR3 protein: CASSQDEVQPQHF
CDR3 DNA: TGTGCCAGCAGCCAAGATGAGGTTCAGCCCCAGCATTTT